These 8 T cell receptor beta chains originate from one sample sequenced in a study of blood T cell repertoires in COVID-19. Only in-frame clones appear in the TCRdb table, and some are missing; sequencing was by immunoSEQ multiplex PCR. The repertoire holds approximately 60,000 clones, with less than 85% as singletons. Material: peripheral blood. The source of these receptors is a man in his 60s with acute or convalescent COVID-19.

This sequence joins TRBV27 and TRBJ2-3, with 7 bases aligning to TRBD1. CDR3 length: 15 residues. With 2 bases clipped from V and 3 bases from J, the junction kept 5 bases outside the gene matches. Germline V gene sequence: CDR1 MNHEY, CDR2 SMNVEV (reference sequence). As DNA, the CDR3 is TGTGCCAGCAGTTTAAGGGGGCGAGCGACAGATACGCAGTATTTT. Translation: CASSLRGRATDTQYF.

The J gene is TRBJ1-2, the V gene TRBV5-1; 7 bases map to TRBD1. Germline loops: CDR1 SGHRS, CDR2 YFSETQ. The CDR3 loop spans 14 amino acids. V lost 6 bases, J lost 8 bases, and 13 bases stayed unmatched. Here the CDR3 reads CASTPGQAGGGYTF. CDR3 nucleotides: TGCGCCAGCACCCCAGGACAGGCAGGAGGAGGCTACACCTTC.

The chain recombines TRBV10-1 with TRBJ1-3; D is possibly TRBD1 (5 bases). V was shortened by 3 bases and J by 2 bases, with 8 bases between the two germline ends. CDR3 length: 14 amino acids. CDR1 WNHNN and CDR2 SYGVQD come from the germline V gene (reference sequence). In DNA, the CDR3 is TGCGCCAGCAGTGATGGGACTGCTGGAAACACCATATATTTT. Protein: CASSDGTAGNTIYF.

J is TRBJ2-7 and V is TRBV19; 9 bases fit TRBD1. CDR3 length: 15 residues. Trimming at V came to 5 bases and at J to 2 bases, leaving 7 bases not matched to a gene. The germline CDR1 and CDR2 sequences are LNHDA and SQIVND (reference sequence). The CDR3 nucleotides are TGTGCCAGTAGTCCTCCGGGACAGGGCACCTACGAGCAGTACTTC. Translated, it gives CASSPPGQGTYEQYF.

The V gene is TRBV30, the J gene TRBJ2-3; weak D call: TRBD2 (5 bases). This CDR3 is 13 amino acids long. Germline V gives CDR1 GTSNPN, CDR2 SVGIG (reference sequence). Trimming took off 3 bases at V and 1 base at J, with 8 bases between the two ends. DNA of the CDR3: TGTGCCTGGAGGGGTAGCGGCACAGATACGCAGTATTTT. As protein: CAWRGSGTDTQYF.

The V gene is TRBV9, the J gene TRBJ1-1; TRBD1 aligns across 7 bases. This CDR3 region has 15 residues. The V and J ends lost 4 bases and 2 bases, in that order; junction bases with no gene match: 8. Germline CDR1 and CDR2: SGDLS and YYNGEE. Here the CDR3 reads CASSLTGTANTEAFF. The CDR3 DNA reads as TGTGCCAGCAGCTTGACCGGGACAGCTAACACTGAAGCTTTCTTT.

In this sample, this clone turned up many times. This chain connects TRBV14 to TRBJ2-7, with D perhaps matching TRBD2 (6 bases). Germline CDR1 is SGHDN and CDR2 is FVKESK. The V end was cut by 5 bases, the J end by 5 bases, with 13 bases between. The CDR3 is 13 residues long. Written as DNA, the CDR3 is TGTGCCAGCAGCTGGGACTTGACGGACGAGCAGTACTTC. It encodes CASSWDLTDEQYF.

Worth noting for this clone: The junction shows a germline mismatch at one end, possibly a read error. This chain links TRBV6-5 with TRBJ2-7, with 8 bases lining up with TRBD1. CDR3 length: 12 residues. Germline V gene data show CDR1 as MNHEY and CDR2 as SVGAGI. The chain's CDR3 is CASSPDRALFFF. The CDR3 DNA is TGTGCCAGCAGCCCGGACAGGGCTCTTTTCTTTTTC.